These 29 T cell receptor beta chains share one sample of origin, sequenced in a study of cytomegalovirus exposure and HLA in healthy donors. PCR employed 60 Vbeta and 13 Jbeta primers. The data were produced by immunoSEQ multiplex PCR, yet TCRdb's version contains in-frame clones alone and is incomplete. The table lists some 190,000 clones, about four fifths of them singletons. Material for sequencing was PBMCs. These receptors were collected from a female donor in good health and CMV-seronegative.

This chain connects TRBV29-1 to TRBJ1-2; 9 bases match TRBD1. Germline-derived CDR1 and CDR2 are SQVTM and ANQGSEA. The CDR3 has 14 residues. J lost 7 bases, V lost 1 base, and 7 bases had no gene match. As DNA, the CDR3 is TGCAGCGTTGAAGGACAGGGGGTAACCTCTGGCTACACCTTC. Encoded protein: CSVEGQGVTSGYTF.

This chain uses TRBV5-8 with TRBJ1-5; D uncertain. With 4 bases removed from V and 1 base from J, the gap between germline ends came to 12 bases. CDR1 and CDR2 (germline): SGHTS, YDEGEE. The CDR3 runs 15 residues. CDR3: CASSPTWLSNQPQHF. CDR3 DNA sequence: TGTGCCAGCAGCCCGACTTGGTTGAGCAATCAGCCCCAGCATTTT.

This chain connects TRBV27 to TRBJ1-1; 7 nucleotides agree with TRBD1. Germline V gives CDR1 MNHEY, CDR2 SMNVEV (reference sequence). The CDR3 is 15 residues long. V was clipped by 2 bases and J by 4 bases; unmatched bases: 7. The CDR3 DNA reads as TGTGCCAGCAGTTTACACAGAGGGGGCGCCACTGAAGCTTTCTTT. This gives the protein CASSLHRGGATEAFF.

This chain joins TRBV18 and TRBJ2-2; 13 bases line up with TRBD2. Germline V gene lookup returns CDR1 KGHSH and CDR2 LQKENI. J was trimmed by 0 bases and V by 3 bases; bases with no gene match: 4. The CDR3 runs to 18 residues. CDR3 amino acids: CASSPRTSGSSNTGELFF. CDR3 bases: TGTGCCAGCTCACCCCGGACTAGCGGGAGTTCGAACACCGGGGAGCTGTTTTTT.

The gene calls are TRBV7-8 and TRBJ2-5; 8 bases are shared with TRBD1. The J call may be incorrect, as the DNA end agrees better with TRBJ2-7. The CDR3 runs to 17 residues. Germline CDR1 and CDR2: SGHVS and FQNEAQ. The CDR3 sequence: CASSLTQGVVAAGEQYF. DNA of the CDR3: TGTGCCAGCAGCTTAACACAGGGGGTAGTCGCCGCGGGCGAGCAGTACTTC.

Comments on this clone: Germline is not matched at one junction end, which may reflect a read error. This rearrangement joins TRBV7-9 to TRBJ2-1, with D possibly being TRBD2 (7 bases). This CDR3 spans 16 amino acids. From germline, CDR1 is SEHNR and CDR2 FQNEAQ (reference sequence). CDR3 in DNA: TGTTCCAGCAGCCCCATTACGGGGGGCCCCCACAATGAGCAGTTCTTC. Residues: CSSSPITGGPHNEQFF.

The V and J genes are TRBV27 and TRBJ1-1; 9 bases align to TRBD1. Germline V gives CDR1 MNHEY, CDR2 SMNVEV (reference sequence). The CDR3 has 13 amino acids. V gave up 3 bases and J gave up 8 bases; unmatched junction bases: 4. For the CDR3, the DNA is TGTGCCAGCAGTTTTACAGGGGGCTGCGAAGCTTTCTTT. Translating gives CASSFTGGCEAFF.

The rearrangement uses TRBV4-1 and TRBJ2-7; D might be TRBD2 (5 bases). There are 14 residues in the CDR3. CDR1 is MGHRA, CDR2 YSYEKL, per germline. V was trimmed by 4 bases and J by 3 bases, leaving 13 bases between them. The CDR3 region has the DNA TGCGCCAGCAGCCCTACACGAGGGTTCTACGAGCAGTACTTC. Translating it yields CASSPTRGFYEQYF.

The CDR3 loop reads CASSSRTTSSYEQYF. Written as DNA, the CDR3 is TGTGCCAGCAGTTCCAGAACGACAAGCTCCTACGAGCAGTACTTC. The V and J genes are TRBV6-5 and TRBJ2-7; D unresolved. V lost 4 bases and J lost 0, with 13 bases in between. The CDR3 totals 15 residues. CDR1 is MNHEY and CDR2 is SVGAGI in the germline V gene.

The chain links TRBV28 to TRBJ1-2, with D possibly being TRBD1 (5 bases). V was clipped by 6 bases and J by 3 bases, with 11 bases between them. The V gene's germline CDR1 is MDHEN and CDR2 SYDVKM. CDR3 length equals 13 residues. In nucleotides, the CDR3 is TGTGCCAGCAGCTGGAAAGGGGACTATGGCTACACCTTC. Translated, it gives CASSWKGDYGYTF.

The chain uses TRBV5-1 and TRBJ2-3; TRBD2 matches 8 bases. CDR3 length: 19 residues. V lost 1 base to trimming and J lost 0 bases; unmatched junction nucleotides: 13. Germline assignment: CDR1 SGHRS and CDR2 YFSETQ. The CDR3 DNA sequence: TGCGCCAGCAGCTTGCGGGGTTGGCCAGCGGGGGTTAGCACAGATACGCAGTATTTT. This sequence encodes CASSLRGWPAGVSTDTQYF.

This clone was seen a few times. The chain joins TRBV4-3 to TRBJ1-2, with D possibly being TRBD1 (5 bases). The V gene's germline CDR1 is LGHNA and CDR2 YSLEER. Trimming took 3 bases from V and 8 from J, leaving 19 bases between them. The CDR3 extends over 15 amino acids. CDR3 nucleotides: TGCGCCAGCAGCCAGCTACCAGGGATAGGTGCAGGCTACACCTTC. Amino acids: CASSQLPGIGAGYTF.

The CDR3 coding sequence is TGTGCCAGCAGCTTATCGGGGGAGACCCAGTACTTC. It codes for CASSLSGETQYF. The gene calls are TRBV11-3 and TRBJ2-5; TRBD2 might be the D (5 bases). Trimming left V 2 bases short and J 5 bases short, with 6 bases between. The CDR3 length is 12 residues. Looked up from germline, CDR1 is SGHNT and CDR2 is YENEEA.

This chain connects TRBV27 to TRBJ2-7, with TRBD1 matching 11 bases. The length of the CDR3 is 12 residues. Per the germline V gene, CDR1 is MNHEY and CDR2 is SMNVEV (reference sequence). V gave up 8 bases and J gave up 3 bases; unmatched junction bases: 0. The DNA of the CDR3 is TGTGCCAGCGGGACAGGGGGCTACGAGCAGTACTTC. This gives the protein CASGTGGYEQYF.

The chain is built from TRBV5-3 and TRBJ1-2; perhaps TRBD1 as D (5 bases). TRBV5-3 is noted as an ORF with a role that remains uncertain. V was trimmed by 1 base and J by 6 bases, leaving 10 bases between them. The CDR3 consists of 13 residues. As DNA, the CDR3 is TGTGCCAGAAGCTTGAGGGAGGGGAATGGCTACACCTTC. Encoded protein: CARSLREGNGYTF.

The chain joins TRBV30 to TRBJ1-5, with D perhaps TRBD1 (6 bases). The germline CDR1 and CDR2 sequences are GTSNPN and SVGIG (reference sequence). CDR3 length: 13 amino acids. Trimming took off 1 base at V and 6 bases at J, with 10 bases between the two ends. This chain's CDR3 is CAWSGGGGQPQHF. The CDR3 nucleotides read TGTGCCTGGAGTGGAGGGGGTGGTCAGCCCCAGCATTTT.

The V call is TRBV28, the J call TRBJ2-7; D possibly corresponds to TRBD1 (5 bases). The V end was cut by 10 bases, the J end by 7 bases, with 20 bases between. In germline, CDR1 is MDHEN, CDR2 SYDVKM. This CDR3 contains 13 residues. The CDR3 nucleotides read TGTGCCACACGCCGACAGTCCTCGAGGGAGCAGTACTTC. It is translated as CATRRQSSREQYF. Supplemented by reference TRBV28 and TRBJ2-7, the full variable domain reads DVKVTQSSRYLVKRTGEKVFLECVQDMDHENMFWYRQDPGLGLRLIYFSYDVKMKEKGDIPEGYSVSREKKERFSLILESASTNQTSMYLCATRRQSSREQYFGPGTRLTVT.

The rearrangement links TRBV2 to TRBJ2-7, with D possibly matching TRBD2 (7 bases). This CDR3 comprises 17 residues. The ends were cut back, 6 bases at V and 1 base at J, with 22 bases in the middle. Germline CDR1 is SNHLY and CDR2 is FYNNEI. Here the CDR3 reads CASRGGRWGGRSYEQYF. CDR3 DNA sequence: TGTGCCAGCAGGGGGGGCCGTTGGGGGGGCCGGTCCTACGAGCAGTACTTC.

This rearrangement joins TRBV27 to TRBJ2-1; 11 nucleotides match TRBD2. From germline, CDR1 is MNHEY and CDR2 SMNVEV (reference sequence). V gave up 3 bases and J gave up 2 bases; unmatched junction bases: 6. This CDR3 spans 17 amino acids. CDR3 protein: CASSLPSGRQTYNEQFF. CDR3 in DNA: TGTGCCAGCAGTTTGCCTAGCGGGAGGCAAACCTACAATGAGCAGTTCTTC.

The chain carries TRBV9 and TRBJ2-3; the D gene is possibly TRBD2 (6 bases). CDR1 and CDR2 (germline): SGDLS, YYNGEE. This CDR3 is built from 13 residues. V gave up 5 bases and J gave up 6 bases, with 13 bases separating them. The CDR3 bases are TGTGCCAGCAGGGGTACTAGCCAGGATACGCAGTATTTT. As protein: CASRGTSQDTQYF.

The chain has TRBV27 and TRBJ2-7, with D perhaps matching TRBD1 (5 bases). The V gene lost 4 bases and the J gene lost 2 bases, with 9 bases spanning the gap. The CDR3 spans 13 residues. Germline V gene sequence: CDR1 MNHEY, CDR2 SMNVEV (reference sequence). CDR3 sequence: CASSSRAPYEQYF. In nucleotides, the CDR3 is TGTGCCAGCAGTTCCAGGGCTCCCTACGAGCAGTACTTC.

The chain employs TRBV11-2 and TRBJ2-1; TRBD1 aligns across 7 bases. The length of the CDR3 is 13 residues. The V and J ends lost 1 base and 12 bases, in that order; junction bases with no gene match: 6. Per germline, CDR1 SGHAT and CDR2 FQNNGV. CDR3 coding DNA: TGTGCCAGCAGCTTAGCGGGGACAGCGATGCAGTTCTTC. Its translation: CASSLAGTAMQFF.

J is TRBJ1-4 and V is TRBV5-4; 8 positions match TRBD1. With V trimmed by 4 bases and J by 5 bases, 7 bases remained unmatched. Germline CDR1 is SGHNT and CDR2 is YYREEE (reference sequence). CDR3 length equals 15 residues. As DNA, the CDR3 is TGTGCCAGCAGCAGCGACAGGGGTATGAATGAAAAACTGTTTTTT. Translation: CASSSDRGMNEKLFF.

V and J are TRBV5-1 and TRBJ2-5; maybe TRBD1 (6 bases). Germline lookup yields CDR1 SGHRS and CDR2 YFSETQ. The V and J ends lost 4 bases and 3 bases respectively, with 13 bases between them. The CDR3 spans 14 residues. CDR3 loop: CASSLPGAEETQYF. CDR3 nucleotide sequence: TGCGCCAGCAGCCTACCAGGGGCCGAAGAGACCCAGTACTTC.

The rearrangement links TRBV6-7 to TRBJ1-1; D is perhaps TRBD1 (5 bases). TRBV6-7 qualifies as an ORF whose function is uncertain. V was pared by 0 bases and J by 8 bases, with 10 bases between. This CDR3 region has 13 residues. The CDR3 DNA is TGTGCCAGCAGTTACTCGGTGGGGGGGGAAGCTTTCTTT. Translated, it gives CASSYSVGGEAFF.

This clone was observed a handful of times. J is TRBJ2-3 and V is TRBV2, with TRBD1 identical over 7 bases. Per germline, CDR1 SNHLY and CDR2 FYNNEI. The CDR3 covers 15 residues. V gave up 6 bases and J gave up 1 base; unmatched junction bases: 7. The CDR3 loop reads CASRGRGYGTDTQYF. DNA for the CDR3: TGTGCCAGCAGGGGCAGGGGGTATGGCACAGATACGCAGTATTTT. Full variable domain (missing parts from reference TRBV2 and TRBJ2-3): EPEVTQTPSHQVTQMGQEVILRCVPISNHLYFYWYRQILGQKVEFLVSFYNNEISEKSEIFDDQFSVERPDGSNFTLKIRSTKLEDSAMYFCASRGRGYGTDTQYFGPGTRLTVL.

This clone has just one count. In DNA, the CDR3 is TGCAGCGTTGGCACAGATAAAGAGACCCAGTACTTC. It is translated as CSVGTDKETQYF. The rearrangement links TRBV29-1 to TRBJ2-5; D is ambiguous. The germline V gene has CDR1 SQVTM and CDR2 ANQGSEA. V lost 4 bases and J lost 3, with 9 bases in between. This CDR3 region has 12 residues.

The J gene is TRBJ2-5, the V gene TRBV19; D is possibly TRBD2 (6 bases). V gave up 1 base and J gave up 4 bases, with 16 bases separating them. CDR1 and CDR2 (germline): LNHDA, SQIVND (reference sequence). CDR3 length: 16 amino acids. CDR3 sequence: CASSIVQGGVGETQYF. Here the CDR3 DNA reads TGTGCCAGTAGTATAGTTCAAGGAGGGGTTGGAGAGACCCAGTACTTC.

The genes are TRBV6-5 and TRBJ1-1; 9 bases map to TRBD1. Trimming cost V 7 bases and J 5 bases; bases outside gene matches: 2. CDR1 MNHEY and CDR2 SVGAGI come from the germline V gene. The CDR3 length is 12 residues. The CDR3 here is CASKTGGTEAFF. The CDR3 nucleotides are TGTGCCAGCAAGACAGGGGGGACTGAAGCTTTCTTT.